Reported below is one TCR beta chain. This sample is drawn from a study of blood T cell repertoires in COVID-19. At the level of the study: Donors in the United States, Italy and Spain gave samples during acute or convalescent COVID-19. The cDNA or gDNA used as material had been derived from T cells, B-cell-depleted T cells, or PBMCs.

Using immunoSEQ multiplex PCR, the repertoire was profiled, and TCRdb retains in-frame clones only, with some absent. The sample includes roughly 73,000 clones, about nine tenths of them seen just once. The CDR3 contains 16 residues. Germline V gene data show CDR1 as LGHNA and CDR2 as YSLEER. V was pared by 0 bases and J by 8 bases, with 12 bases of the junction left unmatched. The chain combines TRBV4-3 with TRBJ1-2; 7 bases agree with TRBD1. This TCR came from a man aged 50-60 years with acute or convalescent COVID-19. Sequencing was performed on peripheral blood. The CDR3 DNA follows: TGCGCCAGCAGCCAAGAACGTAGGGGGCGACTTTTCGGCTACACCTTC. Residues: CASSQERRGRLFGYTF.